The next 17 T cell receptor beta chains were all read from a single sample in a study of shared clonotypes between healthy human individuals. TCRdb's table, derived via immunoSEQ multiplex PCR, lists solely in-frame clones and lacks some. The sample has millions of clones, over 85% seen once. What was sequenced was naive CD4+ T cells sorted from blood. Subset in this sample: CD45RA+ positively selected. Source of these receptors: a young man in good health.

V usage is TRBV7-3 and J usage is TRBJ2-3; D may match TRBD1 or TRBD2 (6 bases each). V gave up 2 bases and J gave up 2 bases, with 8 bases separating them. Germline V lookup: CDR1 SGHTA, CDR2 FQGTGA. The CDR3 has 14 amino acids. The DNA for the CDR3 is TGTGCCAGCAGCTTAGGGGGGCCCACAGATACGCAGTATTTT. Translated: CASSLGGPTDTQYF.

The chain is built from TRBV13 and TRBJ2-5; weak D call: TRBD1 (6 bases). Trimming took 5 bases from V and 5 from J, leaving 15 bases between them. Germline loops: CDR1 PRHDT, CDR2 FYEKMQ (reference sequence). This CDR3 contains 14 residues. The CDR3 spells CASSPKGGWETQYF. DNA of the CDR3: TGTGCCAGCAGCCCAAAAGGGGGTTGGGAGACCCAGTACTTC.

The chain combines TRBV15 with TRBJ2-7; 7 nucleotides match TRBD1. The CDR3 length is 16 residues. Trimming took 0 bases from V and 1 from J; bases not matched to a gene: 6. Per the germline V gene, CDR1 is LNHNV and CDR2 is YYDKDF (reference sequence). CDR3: CATSREPGQLSYEQYF. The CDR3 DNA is TGTGCCACCAGCAGAGAGCCGGGACAGCTTTCCTACGAGCAGTACTTC.

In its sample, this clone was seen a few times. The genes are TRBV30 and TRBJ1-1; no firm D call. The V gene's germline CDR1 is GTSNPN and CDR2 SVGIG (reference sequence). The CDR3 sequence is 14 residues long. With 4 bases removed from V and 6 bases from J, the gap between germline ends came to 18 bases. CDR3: CAWTQPVGLSEAFF. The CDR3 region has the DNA TGTGCCTGGACCCAACCCGTCGGACTTTCTGAAGCTTTCTTT.

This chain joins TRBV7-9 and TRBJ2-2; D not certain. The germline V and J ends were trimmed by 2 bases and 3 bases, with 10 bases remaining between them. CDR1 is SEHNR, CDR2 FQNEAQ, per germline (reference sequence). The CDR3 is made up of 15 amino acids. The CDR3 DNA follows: TGTGCCAGCAGCTTACGAGTCCTCGACACCGGGGAGCTGTTTTTT. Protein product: CASSLRVLDTGELFF.

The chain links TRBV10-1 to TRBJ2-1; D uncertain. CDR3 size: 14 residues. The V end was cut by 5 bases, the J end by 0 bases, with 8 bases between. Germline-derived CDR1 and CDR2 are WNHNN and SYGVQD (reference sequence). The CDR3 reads CASSLDGSYNEQFF. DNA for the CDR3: TGCGCCAGCAGTCTTGACGGCTCCTACAATGAGCAGTTCTTC.

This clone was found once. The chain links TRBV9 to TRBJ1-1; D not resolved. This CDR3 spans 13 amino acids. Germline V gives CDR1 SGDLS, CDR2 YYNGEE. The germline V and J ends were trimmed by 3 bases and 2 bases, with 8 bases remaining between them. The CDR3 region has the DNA TGTGCCAGCAGCGGAAGGGTAAACACTGAAGCTTTCTTT. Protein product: CASSGRVNTEAFF.

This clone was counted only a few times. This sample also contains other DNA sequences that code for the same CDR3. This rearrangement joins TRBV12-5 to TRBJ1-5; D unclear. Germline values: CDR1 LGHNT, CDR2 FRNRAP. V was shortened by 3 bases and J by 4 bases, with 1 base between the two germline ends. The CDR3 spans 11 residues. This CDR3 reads CASGLNQPQHF. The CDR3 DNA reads TGTGCTAGTGGTTTAAATCAGCCCCAGCATTTT.

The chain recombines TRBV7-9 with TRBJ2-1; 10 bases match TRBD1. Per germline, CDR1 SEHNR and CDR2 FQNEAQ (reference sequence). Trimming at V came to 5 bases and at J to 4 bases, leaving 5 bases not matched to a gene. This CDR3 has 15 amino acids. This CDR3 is CASSVTGGIYNEQFF. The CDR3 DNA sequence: TGTGCCAGCAGCGTGACAGGGGGCATATACAATGAGCAGTTCTTC.

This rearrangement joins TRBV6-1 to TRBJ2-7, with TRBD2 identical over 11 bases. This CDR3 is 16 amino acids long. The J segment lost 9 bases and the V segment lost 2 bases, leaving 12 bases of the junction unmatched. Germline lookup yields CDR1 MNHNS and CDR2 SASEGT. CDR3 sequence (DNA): TGTGCCAGCAGTGAACCCCTAGGGACTAGCGGCAGAGGGCAGTACTTC. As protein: CASSEPLGTSGRGQYF.

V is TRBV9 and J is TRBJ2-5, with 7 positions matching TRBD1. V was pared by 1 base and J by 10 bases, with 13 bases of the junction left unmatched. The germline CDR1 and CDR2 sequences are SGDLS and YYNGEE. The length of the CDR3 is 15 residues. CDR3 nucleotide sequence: TGTGCCAGCAGCGTATCTGGACAGGTGCAAGGGGACCAGTACTTC. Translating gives CASSVSGQVQGDQYF.

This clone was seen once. The CDR3 loop reads CASSEVGGTGELFF. CDR3 sequence (DNA): TGTGCCAGCAGTGAAGTTGGGGGCACCGGGGAGCTGTTTTTT. This rearrangement joins TRBV2 to TRBJ2-2, with D perhaps assigned TRBD1 or TRBD2 (5 bases each). V lost 1 base to trimming and J lost 4 bases, with 7 bases between them. The length of the CDR3 is 14 residues. Germline V gene sequence: CDR1 SNHLY, CDR2 FYNNEI.

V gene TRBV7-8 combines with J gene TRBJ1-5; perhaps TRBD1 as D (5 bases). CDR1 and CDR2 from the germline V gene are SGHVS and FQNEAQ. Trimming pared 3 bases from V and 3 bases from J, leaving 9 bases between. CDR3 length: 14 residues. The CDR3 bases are TGTGCCAGCAGCTTGGAGACAGTCAATCAGCCCCAGCATTTT. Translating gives CASSLETVNQPQHF.

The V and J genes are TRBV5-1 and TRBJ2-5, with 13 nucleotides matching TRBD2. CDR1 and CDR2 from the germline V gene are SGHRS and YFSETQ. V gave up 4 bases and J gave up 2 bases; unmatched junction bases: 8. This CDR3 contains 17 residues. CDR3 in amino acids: CASSHWTSGGGQETQYF. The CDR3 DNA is TGCGCCAGCAGCCACTGGACTAGCGGGGGTGGTCAAGAGACCCAGTACTTC.

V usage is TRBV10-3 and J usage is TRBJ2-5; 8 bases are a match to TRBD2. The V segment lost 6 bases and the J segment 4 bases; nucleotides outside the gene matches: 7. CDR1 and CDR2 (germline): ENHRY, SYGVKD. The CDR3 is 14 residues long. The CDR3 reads CAIRAGEVGETQYF. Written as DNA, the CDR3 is TGTGCCATCAGAGCGGGGGAGGTCGGAGAGACCCAGTACTTC.

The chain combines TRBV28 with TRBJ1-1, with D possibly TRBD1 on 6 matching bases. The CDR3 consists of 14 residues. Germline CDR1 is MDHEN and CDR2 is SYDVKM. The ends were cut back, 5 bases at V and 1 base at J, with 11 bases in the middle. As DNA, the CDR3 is TGTGCCAGCAGTCCTGACAGGAAGAACACTGAAGCTTTCTTT. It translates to CASSPDRKNTEAFF.

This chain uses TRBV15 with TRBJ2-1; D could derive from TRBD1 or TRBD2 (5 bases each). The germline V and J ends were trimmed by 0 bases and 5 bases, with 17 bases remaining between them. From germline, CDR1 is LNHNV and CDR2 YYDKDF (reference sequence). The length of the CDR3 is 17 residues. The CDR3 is CATSRDLGTYLDNEQFF. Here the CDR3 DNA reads TGTGCCACCAGCAGAGATCTCGGGACCTACCTCGACAATGAGCAGTTCTTC.